Listed here are 27 T cell receptor beta chains from one sample, sequenced in a study of technical replicates of blood from a handful of donors. The table came from immunoSEQ multiplex PCR; TCRdb's copy has only in-frame clones and leaves some out. The sample carries 70,000 to 80,000 clones, roughly 89% recorded once. The sample comprised T cells isolated from PBMCs. These receptor sequences come from a human donor in good health. Some clones in this sample may be carry-over from other donors' samples.

The table lists this clone with a few counts. This rearrangement joins TRBV6-5 to TRBJ1-1; 7 bases fit TRBD1. CDR1 is MNHEY and CDR2 is SVGAGI in the germline V gene. The CDR3 sequence is 14 residues long. V dropped 5 bases and J dropped 4; count of bases not matched to a gene: 7. The DNA for the CDR3 is TGTGCCAGCAGTAACACAGGGGCATCCACTGAAGCTTTCTTT. Translation: CASSNTGASTEAFF.

The gene calls are TRBV19 and TRBJ2-7; perhaps TRBD2 as D (6 bases). Germline CDR1 reads LNHDA; CDR2 reads SQIVND (reference sequence). Trimming cost V 3 bases and J 1 base, with 13 bases left between them. The CDR3 loop spans 15 amino acids. CDR3 amino acids: CASSIAGMTSYEQYF. CDR3 coding DNA: TGTGCCAGTAGTATCGCGGGGATGACTTCCTACGAGCAGTACTTC.

The chain joins TRBV7-9 to TRBJ2-3; 10 nucleotides align to TRBD2. Germline CDR1 reads SEHNR; CDR2 reads FQNEAQ (reference sequence). Trimming cost V 1 base and J 6 bases; bases outside gene matches: 4. CDR3 size: 15 residues. CDR3 in DNA: TGTGCCAGCAGCTTAGGGACTAGCGGAGGTGATACGCAGTATTTT. It encodes CASSLGTSGGDTQYF.

The chain employs TRBV2 and TRBJ2-7; D gene ambiguous. This CDR3 is 11 amino acids long. Deletions cut 8 bases from V and 0 bases from J, with 5 bases between. Germline V gene data show CDR1 as SNHLY and CDR2 as FYNNEI. CDR3 protein: CASCYSYEQYF. The CDR3 nucleotides read TGTGCCAGCTGTTACTCCTACGAGCAGTACTTC.

CDR3 loop: CASSYTPTGTEQYF. The CDR3 region has the DNA TGTGCCAGCAGTTACACTCCTACAGGGACCGAGCAGTACTTC. This chain connects TRBV6-5 to TRBJ2-7; possible D gene TRBD1, 6 bases. The CDR3 runs to 14 residues. V lost 2 bases to trimming and J lost 6 bases, with 14 bases between them. Germline values: CDR1 MNHEY, CDR2 SVGAGI.

This sequence joins TRBV6-5 and TRBJ1-1; a weak D match, TRBD1 (5 bases). Germline CDR1 reads MNHEY; CDR2 reads SVGAGI. This CDR3 is 13 amino acids long. V dropped 6 bases and J dropped 8 bases, with 16 bases sitting between them. The CDR3 loop is CASRLDKPAEAFF. In DNA, the CDR3 is TGTGCCAGCAGACTGGACAAGCCAGCCGAAGCTTTCTTT.

CDR3: CASSQVSEKLFF. CDR3 bases: TGTGCCAGCAGCCAAGTTAGTGAAAAACTGTTTTTT. The chain combines TRBV4-2 with TRBJ1-4; D gene unclear. The CDR3 loop spans 12 amino acids. Germline V gene sequence: CDR1 LGHNA, CDR2 YNFKEQ. Trimming left V 1 base short and J 7 bases short, with 4 bases between.

The chain has TRBV6-6 and TRBJ1-5; a possible D gene is TRBD1 (5 bases). The CDR3 is 16 amino acids. CDR1 is MNHNY, CDR2 SVGAGI, per germline (reference sequence). V dropped 6 bases and J dropped 0 bases, with 15 bases sitting between them. The CDR3 DNA sequence: TGTGCCAGCAGGCCCACAGGAATTTATAGCAATCAGCCCCAGCATTTT. Its protein is CASRPTGIYSNQPQHF.

The CDR3 region is CASSQSGTGGNQPQHF. The CDR3 DNA reads TGTGCCAGCAGCCAATCAGGCACAGGGGGCAATCAGCCCCAGCATTTT. This chain uses TRBV16 with TRBJ1-5, with 7 bases identical to TRBD1. CDR3 length: 16 amino acids. CDR1 and CDR2 (germline): KGHSY, FQNENV. J gave up 2 bases and V 0 bases, and 4 bases lay outside the gene matches.

The chain has TRBV18 and TRBJ1-2, with D possibly being TRBD1 (6 bases). CDR3 size: 18 residues. Germline CDR1 reads KGHSH; CDR2 reads LQKENI. V shed 0 bases and J shed 0 bases, with 17 bases lying between them. The CDR3 here is CASSPPGHWDKTNYGYTF. The CDR3 coding sequence is TGTGCCAGCTCACCACCGGGACACTGGGATAAGACTAACTATGGCTACACCTTC.

This clone appeared a single time. This chain uses TRBV7-9 with TRBJ2-7, with 10 bases that match TRBD2. This CDR3 is built from 15 residues. The J segment lost 0 bases and the V segment lost 6 bases, leaving 5 bases of the junction unmatched. The germline gives CDR1 SEHNR, CDR2 FQNEAQ (reference sequence). The CDR3 loop is CASSPAGGHSYEQYF. The CDR3 DNA sequence: TGTGCCAGCAGTCCAGCGGGGGGGCACTCCTACGAGCAGTACTTC. Using reference TRBV7-9 and TRBJ2-7 for the parts outside the CDR3, the full variable domain is DTGVSQNPRHKITKRGQNVTFRCDPISEHNRLYWYRQTLGQGPEFLTYFQNEAQLEKSRLLSDRFSAERPKGSFSTLEIQRTEQGDSAMYLCASSPAGGHSYEQYFGPGTRLTVT.

J is TRBJ2-4 and V is TRBV28; D is unclear. The CDR3 is 17 amino acids. V was trimmed by 2 bases and J by 0 bases, leaving 14 bases between them. Germline assignment: CDR1 MDHEN and CDR2 SYDVKM. CDR3: CASSLSGALLAKNIQYF. The CDR3 DNA reads TGTGCCAGCAGTTTAAGTGGAGCGTTACTAGCCAAAAACATTCAGTACTTC.

This clone was seen a single time. The V gene is TRBV11-2, the J gene TRBJ2-2, with 13 bases fitting TRBD2. This CDR3 spans 18 amino acids. Germline CDR1 SGHAT, CDR2 FQNNGV. The V gene end was trimmed by 2 bases and the J gene end by 4 bases; junction bases not matched to a gene: 7. DNA of the CDR3: TGTGCCAGCAGCTTATACGGCCGGACTAGCGGGGGCACCGGGGAGCTGTTTTTT. It yields the protein CASSLYGRTSGGTGELFF. Combining the CDR3 with reference TRBV11-2 and TRBJ2-2 gives the whole variable domain EAGVAQSPRYKIIEKRQSVAFWCNPISGHATLYWYQQILGQGPKLLIQFQNNGVVDDSQLPKDRFSAERLKGVDSTLKIQPAKLEDSAVYLCASSLYGRTSGGTGELFFGEGSRLTVL.

This clone has just a few counts. The chain couples TRBV7-6 to TRBJ2-2; D is uncertain. Trimming stripped 2 bases from V and 1 base from J, with 8 bases between. In germline, CDR1 is SGHVS, CDR2 FNYEAQ. This CDR3 has 15 residues. The CDR3 is CASSLTRGNTGELFF. CDR3 DNA: TGTGCCAGCAGCTTAACCCGAGGGAACACCGGGGAGCTGTTTTTT.

The chain uses TRBV9 and TRBJ1-2; the D gene is possibly TRBD1 (6 bases). Germline CDR1 reads SGDLS; CDR2 reads YYNGEE. This CDR3 region has 16 residues. The V end lost 0 bases, the J end lost 5 bases, and 17 bases lay between the germline ends. CDR3 nucleotides: TGTGCCAGCAGCGTAGATGGGAGGGGACACCTATATGGCTACACCTTC. As protein: CASSVDGRGHLYGYTF. The entire variable domain, with the rest obtained from reference TRBV9 and TRBJ1-2, is as follows: DSGVTQTPKHLITATGQRVTLRCSPRSGDLSVYWYQQSLDQGLQFLIQYYNGEERAKGNILERFSAQQFPDLHSELNLSSLELGDSALYFCASSVDGRGHLYGYTFGSGTRLTVV.

V and J are TRBV6-5 and TRBJ2-7, with D maybe TRBD2 (5 bases). Trimming took 0 bases from V and 0 from J, leaving 6 bases between them. The CDR3 is 14 amino acids. From germline, CDR1 is MNHEY and CDR2 SVGAGI. CDR3: CASSYSGSSYEQYF. CDR3 in DNA: TGTGCCAGCAGTTACTCAGGGAGCTCCTACGAGCAGTACTTC.

This chain joins TRBV5-1 and TRBJ2-7, with TRBD1 matching over 8 bases. CDR3 length: 16 residues. V gave up 3 bases and J gave up 0 bases; unmatched junction bases: 8. Germline V gene sequence: CDR1 SGHRS, CDR2 YFSETQ. This CDR3 reads CASSWALDRGSYEQYF. The CDR3 DNA reads as TGCGCCAGCAGCTGGGCCCTCGACAGGGGCTCCTACGAGCAGTACTTC.

J is TRBJ1-3 and V is TRBV6-6, with D unclear. The CDR3 runs 14 residues. CDR1 is MNHNY, CDR2 SVGAGI, per germline (reference sequence). Deletions cut 7 bases from V and 3 bases from J, with 13 bases between. The CDR3 region is CASTLQLFGNTIYF. The DNA for the CDR3 is TGTGCCAGCACCTTGCAACTCTTTGGAAACACCATATATTTT.

The genes are TRBV5-5 and TRBJ2-7, with a possible D match to TRBD2 (6 bases). CDR1 and CDR2 (germline): SGHKS, YYEKEE (reference sequence). V was clipped by 1 base and J by 9 bases, with 11 bases between them. The CDR3 extends over 12 amino acids. The CDR3 sequence is CASSLFLEGQYF. The CDR3 DNA is TGTGCCAGCAGCTTGTTTCTGGAGGGGCAGTACTTC. The variable domain in full, with the rest retrieved from reference TRBV5-5 and TRBJ2-7, is DAGVTQSPTHLIKTRGQQVTLRCSPISGHKSVSWYQQVLGQGPQFIFQYYEKEERGRGNFPDRFSARQFPNYSSELNVNALLLGDSALYLCASSLFLEGQYFGPGTRLTVT.

This chain joins TRBV9 and TRBJ2-5; D is possibly TRBD1 (5 bases). The CDR3 runs to 15 residues. CDR1 and CDR2 from the germline V gene are SGDLS and YYNGEE. Trimming left V 4 bases short and J 4 bases short, with 17 bases between. The CDR3 DNA is TGTGCCAGCAGCATAAGAGGTTCAGGGCCAGAGACCCAGTACTTC. Encoded protein: CASSIRGSGPETQYF.

This clone has just one count. The chain is built from TRBV21-1 and TRBJ2-5; the table's D call of TRBD1 was not tested on the DNA. TRBV21-1 is an annotated pseudogene. CDR3 length: 13 residues. This CDR3 reads CASSKGTKETQYF. The CDR3, as DNA: TGTGCCAGCAGCAAAGGAACAAAAGAGACCCAGTACTTC.

This chain uses TRBV7-6 with TRBJ2-7; the match to TRBD1 covers 10 bases. Germline V gene lookup returns CDR1 SGHVS and CDR2 FNYEAQ. V lost 4 bases to trimming and J lost 2 bases; unmatched junction nucleotides: 14. CDR3 length: 18 amino acids. CDR3 DNA: TGTGCCAGCAGCTCGACGACAGGGGGCGTGTATACTCCCTACGAGCAGTACTTC. This gives the protein CASSSTTGGVYTPYEQYF.

The chain combines TRBV28 with TRBJ2-5, with TRBD1 matching over 7 bases. Matching the DNA end better, TRBJ2-7 makes the J call doubtful. The CDR3 is 15 residues long. Per germline, CDR1 MDHEN and CDR2 SYDVKM. DNA of the CDR3: TGTGCCAGCAGTTGGGGACAGCTCCGCTCCTACGAGCAGTACTTC. This translates into CASSWGQLRSYEQYF.

This chain links TRBV19 with TRBJ1-1; D is uncertain. The germline CDR1 and CDR2 sequences are LNHDA and SQIVND (reference sequence). V was cut by 5 bases and J by 0 bases, with 10 bases left in between. This CDR3 contains 14 residues. The CDR3 DNA reads TGTGCCAGTAGTCGGTCCCTGATGAACACTGAAGCTTTCTTT. It codes for CASSRSLMNTEAFF. Full variable domain (outside the CDR3, taken from reference TRBV19 and TRBJ1-1): DGGITQSPKYLFRKEGQNVTLSCEQNLNHDAMYWYRQDPGQGLRLIYYSQIVNDFQKGDIAEGYSVSREKKESFPLTVTSAQKNPTAFYLCASSRSLMNTEAFFGQGTRLTVV.

The J gene is TRBJ2-2, the V gene TRBV5-1; 8 bases line up with TRBD1. The CDR3 is made up of 16 amino acids. The germline V gene has CDR1 SGHRS and CDR2 YFSETQ. With V trimmed by 2 bases and J by 2 bases, 5 bases remained unmatched. The CDR3 here is CASSLWTGSNTGELFF. CDR3 bases: TGCGCCAGCAGCTTATGGACAGGGAGCAACACCGGGGAGCTGTTTTTT.

In nucleotides, the CDR3 is TGTGCCAGCAGTGATGTGGGACAGAACTATGGCTACACCTTC. It translates to CASSDVGQNYGYTF. J is TRBJ1-2 and V is TRBV2; 7 bases map to TRBD1. The CDR3 sequence is 14 residues long. The V gene end was trimmed by 3 bases and the J gene end by 2 bases; junction bases not matched to a gene: 3. Germline CDR1 SNHLY, CDR2 FYNNEI.

The chain carries TRBV19 and TRBJ2-3; possible D gene TRBD2, 7 bases. V lost 3 bases and J 5 bases, leaving 18 bases between the germline ends. CDR1 is LNHDA and CDR2 is SQIVND in the germline V gene (reference sequence). CDR3 length equals 16 residues. CDR3 amino acids: CASSMDGGGRRDTQYF. The CDR3 DNA sequence: TGTGCCAGTAGTATGGACGGCGGGGGCCGTAGAGATACGCAGTATTTT.